The source of this TCR beta chain is a study of blood T cell repertoires in COVID-19 (dated by TCRdb to about 2020). Some background on the complete study: The collaborator samples originated in the United States, Italy and Spain and spanned the acute and convalescent phases of COVID-19. The prospective study material was composed of cDNA or gDNA derived from T cells, B-cell-depleted T cells, or PBMCs. Deeply sampled blood TCRbeta repertoires from subjects exposed to, actively infected with, or recovered from COVID-19 were included in the dataset. A freely available public database, intended as a resource for researchers studying the immune response to SARS-CoV-2, is where the repertoires were released. The samples were drawn from two sources: the first 160 participants of the ongoing ImmuneRACE study, and some 1,300 subjects contributed by 6 global collaborators. Nearly every sample came with metadata listing a de-identified subject ID, COVID-19 status, age in years and sex. Where available, HLA class I and class II types were obtained from metadata supplied by the sample provider rather than from assay-based typing.

Broader findings and caveats from the paper: Clinical and demographic metadata were provided uncurated, with the amount varying by source and participant.

In this sample, this clone turned up once. It lacks a known antigen. The input lacks base qualities; no much larger clone sits a single base away. Each collaborating institution followed its own protocols to collect whole blood in K2EDTA tubes. For TCRbeta analysis, collaborator samples were shipped as frozen whole blood, as isolated PBMCs, or as DNA extracted from either sample type. TCRbeta CDR3 regions were amplified from genomic DNA by means of the immunoSEQ Assay, a bias-controlled multiplex PCR. The authors' pipeline ran thus. The number of nucleated cells in each sample was estimated from the amplification of reference gene primers within the assay. To quantify the absolute abundance of each unique TCRbeta CDR3 rearrangement, sequence reads were collapsed and filtered. For each sample, productive Simpson clonality was calculated as the square root of Simpson's diversity index over productive rearrangements. As stored in TCRdb, this immuneACCESS dataset retains in-frame rearrangements with V and J assigned. A fraction of the clones does not appear; measured against another copy, unresolved V genes explain less than half of the discrepancy, and the remainder lacks a known reason. V and J calls and clone size come straight from that table; D and trimming were deduced from the DNA. Recorded for this sample are about 200,000 clones; 88% of them occurred a single time. 4% to 5.5% of the sample rests with the top ten.

CDR1 and CDR2 are read off the germline V gene as ENHRY and SYGVKD. The CDR3 starts with the cysteine, ends with the phenylalanine, and has 13 residues. Of the read, only the CDR3 DNA is kept; its 39 bases are in frame from base 1. V is pared back by 6 bases and J by 0 bases, with 8 bases lying between the germline termini. The chain is made from TRBV10-3 and TRBJ1-1, with TRBD1 as a weak D call on 5 bases. Sample: peripheral blood. This receptor was taken from a human donor in a cohort sampled during active COVID-19. The DNA is TGTGCCATCAGGCTGGGGCTGAACACTGAAGCTTTCTTT. The resulting protein is CAIRLGLNTEAFF.